Below, 3 T cell receptor beta chains from the same sample are listed, as sequenced in a study of blood T cell repertoires in COVID-19. The data were produced by immunoSEQ multiplex PCR, yet TCRdb's version contains in-frame clones alone and is incomplete. The data show roughly 180,000 clones, 75% to 85% seen once. The material sequenced was peripheral blood. These receptors originate from a woman between 55 and 75 years old with COVID-19, enrolled during active disease.

The CDR3 bases are TGTGCCAGCAGCCTTAGCGGGACAGAAAACATTCAGTACTTC. Residues: CASSLSGTENIQYF. This rearrangement joins TRBV3-1 (or the pseudogene TRBV3-2) to TRBJ2-4; D perhaps matches TRBD2 (8 bases). The V end lost 4 bases, the J end lost 5 bases, and 12 bases lay between the germline ends. The CDR3 loop spans 14 amino acids. CDR1 is LGHDT, CDR2 YNNKEL, per germline (reference sequence).

V and J are TRBV2 and TRBJ1-2; TRBD1 matches 9 bases. The length of the CDR3 is 15 residues. Germline trimming cut 5 bases from V and 4 bases from J; bases unmatched to any gene: 8. From germline, CDR1 is SNHLY and CDR2 FYNNEI. CDR3 sequence (DNA): TGTGCCAGCAGTCTAGACAGGGGGGCTGGCTATGGCTACACCTTC. The encoded protein is CASSLDRGAGYGYTF.

The chain has TRBV15 and TRBJ2-1, with 10 bases matching TRBD2. This CDR3 is built from 14 residues. Unmatched junction bases numbered 5, after V lost 9 bases and J lost 3 bases. Germline CDR1 reads LNHNV; CDR2 reads YYDKDF (reference sequence). CDR3 in DNA: TGTGCCACTTCGACTAGCGGGTTCTACAATGAGCAGTTCTTC. Translation: CATSTSGFYNEQFF. Drawing the rest from reference TRBV15 and TRBJ2-1, the complete variable domain is DAMVIQNPRYQVTQFGKPVTLSCSQTLNHNVMYWYQQKSSQAPKLLFHYYDKDFNNEADTPDNFQSRRPNTSFCFLDIRSPGLGDTAMYLCATSTSGFYNEQFFGPGTRLTVL.